The 24 T cell receptor beta chains listed next were all sequenced from one sample in a study of identical twins. TCRdb analysed the 5' RACE reads with MiXCR anew, one entry per CDR3 protein. The sample holds over 550,000 distinct CDR3 sequences; about 7.1% are singletons and the top ten take 1.6%. The same sample was also studied in work on yellow fever vaccine responses in identical twins.

Sequenced sample: PBMCs. These receptor sequences come from a woman between 18 and 29 years old in good health.

This clonotype was counted ten times or more. The J gene is TRBJ2-2, the V gene TRBV5-1; tentative D call: TRBD2 (6 bases). Germline assignment: CDR1 SGHRS and CDR2 YFSETQ. The length of the CDR3 is 15 residues. Trimming removed 3 bases at V and 2 bases at J, with 11 bases between. The CDR3 nucleotides are TGCGCCAGCAGCTCGGAGGGCACCAACACCGGGGAGCTGTTTTTT. This gives the protein CASSSEGTNTGELFF.

This clonotype was seen more than once but under ten times. The J gene is TRBJ1-1, the V gene TRBV29-1; tentative D call: TRBD1 (5 bases). The CDR3 has 14 amino acids. The V gene lost 7 bases and the J gene lost 0 bases, with 15 bases spanning the gap. Per germline, CDR1 SQVTM and CDR2 ANQGSEA. CDR3 amino acids: CSAWVGAMNTEAFF. DNA for the CDR3: TGCAGCGCGTGGGTAGGGGCAATGAACACTGAAGCTTTCTTT.

This clonotype has just a few counts. J is TRBJ2-7 and V is TRBV20-1, with TRBD2 matching 11 bases. Losses at the gene ends were 3 bases for V and 7 bases for J; bases not matched to a gene: 14. Germline V gene lookup returns CDR1 DFQATT and CDR2 SNEGSKA (reference sequence). The CDR3 consists of 16 residues. CDR3 sequence reads: CSARGTSGRAAQEQYF. The CDR3 coding sequence is TGCAGTGCTAGGGGGACTAGCGGCCGTGCAGCCCAAGAGCAGTACTTC.

The table lists this clonotype with a few counts. The chain joins TRBV5-1 to TRBJ2-1; TRBD2 agrees at 10 bases. Germline V CDR1 and CDR2: SGHRS, YFSETQ. This CDR3 spans 17 amino acids. J was trimmed by 6 bases and V by 4 bases; bases with no gene match: 13. The CDR3, as DNA: TGCGCCAGCAGCGAAGCGGGAGGGCCCCCAAACATCAATGAGCAGTTCTTC. Its protein is CASSEAGGPPNINEQFF.

The gene calls are TRBV29-1 and TRBJ2-2; D not certain. The CDR3 is made up of 14 amino acids. V lost 5 bases and J lost 0, with 10 bases in between. CDR1 is SQVTM, CDR2 ANQGSEA, per germline. The CDR3 bases are TGCAGCGTTAAAGTGGTACCGAACACCGGGGAGCTGTTTTTT. It is translated as CSVKVVPNTGELFF.

Ten or more counts support this clonotype. The chain links TRBV29-1 to TRBJ2-3; the D gene is possibly TRBD2 (7 bases). Germline V gene sequence: CDR1 SQVTM, CDR2 ANQGSEA. Trimming shortened V by 0 bases and J by 0 bases, and 13 bases separated the two germline ends. The CDR3 contains 16 residues. The CDR3 loop reads CSVEERGGLSTDTQYF. DNA for the CDR3: TGCAGCGTTGAAGAAAGGGGGGGCCTAAGCACAGATACGCAGTATTTT.

Many counts were recorded for this clonotype. The chain recombines TRBV3-1 with TRBJ2-2, with a possible D match to TRBD2 (6 bases). The CDR3 sequence is 14 residues long. The V gene's germline CDR1 is LGHDT and CDR2 YNNKEL (reference sequence). Trimming cost V 5 bases and J 5 bases, with 12 bases left between them. CDR3: CASSKAGRTGELFF. The CDR3 DNA reads as TGTGCCAGCAGCAAAGCGGGCCGAACCGGGGAGCTGTTTTTT.

This clonotype was picked up many times. The gene calls are TRBV7-6 and TRBJ2-1, with 8 nucleotides matching TRBD2. The trim removed 5 bases at V and 4 bases at J, leaving 16 bases unmatched. The CDR3 covers 18 residues. The germline V gene encodes CDR1 SGHVS and CDR2 FNYEAQ. The CDR3 DNA sequence: TGTGCCAGCAGCCCCTCGCGGGGGGACCCGCTTTTATACAATGAGCAGTTCTTC. Translating it yields CASSPSRGDPLLYNEQFF.

This clonotype was seen a few times. The chain recombines TRBV3-1 with TRBJ2-5, with D hard to call. Germline CDR1 reads LGHDT; CDR2 reads YNNKEL (reference sequence). Trimming shortened V by 1 base and J by 5 bases, and 14 bases separated the two germline ends. This CDR3 comprises 15 residues. The chain's CDR3 is CASSQGRQASETQYF. Here the CDR3 DNA reads TGTGCCAGCAGCCAAGGACGGCAGGCCAGTGAGACCCAGTACTTC.

The V call is TRBV28, the J call TRBJ2-1, with 10 nucleotides matching TRBD1. The CDR3 is 16 amino acids. J gave up 4 bases and V 6 bases, and 9 bases lay outside the gene matches. Germline values: CDR1 MDHEN, CDR2 SYDVKM. CDR3: CASRDQPGQGYNEQFF. In DNA form, the CDR3 reads TGTGCCAGCAGGGATCAACCGGGACAGGGGTACAATGAGCAGTTCTTC.

This clonotype has ten or more counts. The chain uses TRBV2 and TRBJ1-2; TRBD1 matches at 7 bases. This CDR3 contains 15 residues. Trimming took 7 bases from V and 4 from J; bases not matched to a gene: 12. Germline V gene sequence: CDR1 SNHLY, CDR2 FYNNEI. CDR3 in DNA: TGTGCCAGCAAGAAACCTCAGGGGGTCCGCTATGGCTACACCTTC. It codes for CASKKPQGVRYGYTF.

The chain uses TRBV20-1 and TRBJ1-1, with a tentative D call TRBD1 (5 bases). The CDR3 spans 11 residues. CDR1 and CDR2 from the germline V gene are DFQATT and SNEGSKA (reference sequence). Deletions cut 6 bases from V and 6 bases from J, with 11 bases between. CDR3 region: CSASRGAEAFF. The CDR3 bases are TGCAGTGCCTCGCGGGGGGCTGAAGCTTTCTTT.

The chain is built from TRBV20-1 and TRBJ2-3; 7 nucleotides align to TRBD2. V was clipped by 6 bases and J by 1 base; unmatched bases: 10. In germline, CDR1 is DFQATT, CDR2 SNEGSKA (reference sequence). The CDR3 contains 15 residues. The CDR3 spells CSAELPSGGTDTQYF. The CDR3 nucleotides are TGCAGTGCCGAGCTGCCCAGCGGGGGCACAGATACGCAGTATTTT.

This chain uses TRBV28 with TRBJ2-3, with D perhaps assigned TRBD1 or TRBD2 (5 bases each). Germline-derived CDR1 and CDR2 are MDHEN and SYDVKM. The CDR3 runs to 15 residues. The germline V and J ends were trimmed by 4 bases and 2 bases, with 13 bases remaining between them. CDR3 sequence (DNA): TGTGCCAGCAGTTCCACGGGGCCCCCCACAGATACGCAGTATTTT. Protein sequence: CASSSTGPPTDTQYF.

The V gene is TRBV5-1, the J gene TRBJ2-2; D gene uncertain. This CDR3 spans 15 amino acids. V lost 2 bases to trimming and J lost 3 bases, with 11 bases between them. Germline V lookup: CDR1 SGHRS, CDR2 YFSETQ. DNA for the CDR3: TGCGCCAGCAGCTTCACCCCCAAAGACACCGGGGAGCTGTTTTTT. This translates into CASSFTPKDTGELFF.

The CDR3 spells CASSLDLGSKELFF. As DNA, the CDR3 is TGTGCCAGCAGCTTAGATCTGGGATCAAAGGAGCTGTTTTTT. The V and J genes are TRBV11-2 and TRBJ2-2; no firm D call. The CDR3 extends over 14 amino acids. Germline V gives CDR1 SGHAT, CDR2 FQNNGV. Trimming cost V 0 bases and J 10 bases, with 12 bases left between them. The full variable domain, in which reference TRBV11-2 and TRBJ2-2 provide the parts outside the CDR3, is EAGVAQSPRYKIIEKRQSVAFWCNPISGHATLYWYQQILGQGPKLLIQFQNNGVVDDSQLPKDRFSAERLKGVDSTLKIQPAKLEDSAVYLCASSLDLGSKELFFGEGSRLTVL.

This clonotype was counted a few times. V usage is TRBV18 and J usage is TRBJ2-4; D call uncertain. CDR1 and CDR2 (germline): KGHSH, LQKENI. The CDR3 runs 12 residues. Trimming left V 6 bases short and J 8 bases short, with 11 bases between. Here the CDR3 reads CASSPQVDIQYF. DNA for the CDR3: TGTGCCAGCTCGCCTCAGGTGGACATTCAGTACTTC.

This chain uses TRBV5-6 with TRBJ1-2, with D unresolved. Germline V gene sequence: CDR1 SGHDT, CDR2 YYEEEE. The CDR3 sequence is 19 residues long. Trimming left V 4 bases short and J 8 bases short, with 33 bases between. The CDR3 here is CASSDAADTVTYSYGGYTF. The CDR3, as DNA: TGTGCCAGCAGCGATGCTGCTGACACTGTCACCTATTCTTATGGAGGCTACACCTTC.

The sample holds a few counts of this clonotype. The CDR3 region is CASSQAGWEETQYF. The CDR3 nucleotides are TGTGCCAGCAGCCAGGCGGGGTGGGAAGAGACCCAGTACTTC. The chain joins TRBV3-1 to TRBJ2-5; a possible D gene is TRBD2 (6 bases). Germline CDR1 reads LGHDT; CDR2 reads YNNKEL (reference sequence). V lost 3 bases and J 3 bases, leaving 11 bases between the germline ends. The CDR3 runs to 14 residues.

This chain uses TRBV5-1 with TRBJ1-1; D gene uncertain. V was trimmed by 2 bases and J by 5 bases, leaving 13 bases between them. Germline CDR1 SGHRS, CDR2 YFSETQ. The CDR3 is 14 residues long. The CDR3 here is CASSLIGRETEAFF. DNA of the CDR3: TGCGCCAGCAGCTTAATCGGGCGGGAGACTGAAGCTTTCTTT.

In its sample, this clonotype was seen many times. CDR3 sequence (DNA): TGCGCCAGCAGCCGGGACTCATCAAACACCTACGAGCAGTACTTC. As protein: CASSRDSSNTYEQYF. The chain uses TRBV5-1 and TRBJ2-7, with D possibly matching TRBD2 (6 bases). The CDR3 extends over 15 amino acids. The germline CDR1 and CDR2 sequences are SGHRS and YFSETQ. The ends were cut back, 4 bases at V and 2 bases at J, with 16 bases in the middle.

This clonotype was counted between two and nine times. J is TRBJ1-1 and V is TRBV15; D call uncertain. V dropped 0 bases and J dropped 3 bases, with 5 bases sitting between them. Germline CDR1 is LNHNV and CDR2 is YYDKDF (reference sequence). The CDR3 totals 13 residues. CDR3 protein: CATSRDKDTEAFF. Written as DNA, the CDR3 is TGTGCCACCAGCAGAGACAAAGACACTGAAGCTTTCTTT.

This clonotype was detected many times. This chain joins TRBV7-6 and TRBJ2-3, with D perhaps matching TRBD1 (5 bases). CDR1 and CDR2 from the germline V gene are SGHVS and FNYEAQ. The CDR3 covers 19 residues. V gave up 1 base and J gave up 5 bases, with 25 bases separating them. The CDR3: CASSLVGIPTAEGRDTQYF. Here the CDR3 DNA reads TGTGCCAGCAGCTTAGTCGGTATCCCGACAGCTGAAGGCCGAGATACGCAGTATTTT. The full variable domain, in which reference TRBV7-6 and TRBJ2-3 provide the parts outside the CDR3, is GAGVSQSPRYKVTKRGQDVALRCDPISGHVSLYWYRQALGQGPEFLTYFNYEAQQDKSGLPNDRFSAERPEGSISTLTIQRTEQRDSAMYRCASSLVGIPTAEGRDTQYFGPGTRLTVL.

The sample holds many counts of this clonotype. The J gene is TRBJ2-3, the V gene TRBV5-1; 8 nucleotides match TRBD1. The junction had 5 bases not matched to a gene; V was cut back by 4 bases and J by 1 base. Germline CDR1 reads SGHRS; CDR2 reads YFSETQ. The length of the CDR3 is 15 residues. The CDR3 DNA is TGCGCCAGCAGCCCGGACAGGGTGCGCACAGATACGCAGTATTTT. Protein product: CASSPDRVRTDTQYF.